One sample yielded the 5 T cell receptor beta chains listed below, sequenced in a study of shared clonotypes between healthy human individuals. Profiled with immunoSEQ multiplex PCR; TCRdb holds only in-frame clones, not every one. The sample yields a few million clones, 90% to 95% seen once. The sequenced material came from naive CD4+ T cells from PBMCs. Documented subset: CD45RA+ positively selected. These receptors all come from a man aged 18 to 35 in good health. Some clones in this sample may be carry-over from other donors' samples.

This chain links TRBV18 with TRBJ1-1; D gene ambiguous. This CDR3 has 15 amino acids. Germline loops: CDR1 KGHSH, CDR2 LQKENI. V lost 5 bases and J lost 7, with 20 bases in between. The CDR3 nucleotides read TGTGCCAGCTCAACCGATACCGGGCGCCACCATGAAGCTTTCTTT. Translated: CASSTDTGRHHEAFF.

V gene TRBV2 combines with J gene TRBJ1-2; TRBD1 matches 9 bases. Germline CDR1 reads SNHLY; CDR2 reads FYNNEI. The CDR3 is 15 amino acids. J lost 4 bases, V lost 6 bases, and 9 bases had no gene match. The CDR3 sequence is CASSSVGQGSYGYTF. Written as DNA, the CDR3 is TGTGCCAGCAGCTCCGTGGGACAGGGAAGCTATGGCTACACCTTC.

The rearrangement uses TRBV5-4 and TRBJ2-5; unclear D gene. CDR1 and CDR2 from the germline V gene are SGHNT and YYREEE (reference sequence). V was trimmed by 4 bases and J by 3 bases, leaving 13 bases between them. This CDR3 is 14 amino acids long. CDR3 nucleotide sequence: TGTGCCAGCAGCCCCCCCCAGCAGAAAGAGACCCAGTACTTC. The encoded protein is CASSPPQQKETQYF.

V usage is TRBV4-3 and J usage is TRBJ2-1; D tentatively fits TRBD1 or TRBD2 (6 bases each). CDR1 and CDR2 from the germline V gene are LGHNA and YSLEER. The CDR3 is made up of 15 amino acids. Trimming pared 1 base from V and 10 bases from J, leaving 17 bases between. CDR3 sequence (DNA): TGCGCCAGCAGCCAAGCTCCCCGGGGGCTCGGGGAGCAGTTCTTC. As protein: CASSQAPRGLGEQFF.

V gene TRBV11-2 combines with J gene TRBJ1-4; D might be TRBD1 (5 bases). The CDR3 is 15 amino acids. Trimming cost V 5 bases and J 7 bases, with 17 bases left between them. Germline values: CDR1 SGHAT, CDR2 FQNNGV. DNA of the CDR3: TGTGCCAGCAGCCAGGGTGCAGGAAGCAGTGAAAAACTGTTTTTT. It encodes CASSQGAGSSEKLFF. The full variable domain, rest sourced from reference TRBV11-2 and TRBJ1-4, is EAGVAQSPRYKIIEKRQSVAFWCNPISGHATLYWYQQILGQGPKLLIQFQNNGVVDDSQLPKDRFSAERLKGVDSTLKIQPAKLEDSAVYLCASSQGAGSSEKLFFGSGTQLSVL.